Included here is one T cell receptor beta chain sequence, with context. The data stem from a study of cytomegalovirus exposure and HLA in healthy donors. Whole-study context: As released early, the data held about 85 million unique TCRs from HLA-typed donors.

This CDR3 is 18 amino acids long. V was shortened by 3 bases and J by 2 bases, with 20 bases between the two germline ends. Germline CDR1 is ENHRY and CDR2 is SYGVKD. The PCR ran on 60 Vbeta and 13 Jbeta primers. TCRdb's copy holds only in-frame clones and misses some; the assay was immunoSEQ multiplex PCR. The sample includes roughly 100,000 clones, about four fifths of them seen just once. V and J are TRBV10-3 and TRBJ1-5; the D is unclear. The TCR comes from a man aged 30-40 years in good health and CMV-seronegative. The sample comprised PBMCs. DNA of the CDR3: TGTGCCATCAGTGAATTAGCCGGAATACCCGGGGGCAATCAGCCCCAGCATTTT. It is translated as CAISELAGIPGGNQPQHF.